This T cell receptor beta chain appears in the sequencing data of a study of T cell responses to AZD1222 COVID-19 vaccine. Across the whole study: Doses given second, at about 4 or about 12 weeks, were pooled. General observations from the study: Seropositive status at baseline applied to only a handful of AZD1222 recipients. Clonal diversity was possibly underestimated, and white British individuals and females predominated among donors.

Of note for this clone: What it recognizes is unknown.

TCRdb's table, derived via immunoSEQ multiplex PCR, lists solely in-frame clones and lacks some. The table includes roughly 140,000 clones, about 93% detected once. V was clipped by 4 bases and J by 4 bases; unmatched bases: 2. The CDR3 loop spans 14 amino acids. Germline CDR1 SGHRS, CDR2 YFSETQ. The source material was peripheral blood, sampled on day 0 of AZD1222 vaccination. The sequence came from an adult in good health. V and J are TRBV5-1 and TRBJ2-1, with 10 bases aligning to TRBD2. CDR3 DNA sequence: TGCGCCAGCAGCGCACTAGCGGGGTACAATGAGCAGTTCTTC. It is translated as CASSALAGYNEQFF.